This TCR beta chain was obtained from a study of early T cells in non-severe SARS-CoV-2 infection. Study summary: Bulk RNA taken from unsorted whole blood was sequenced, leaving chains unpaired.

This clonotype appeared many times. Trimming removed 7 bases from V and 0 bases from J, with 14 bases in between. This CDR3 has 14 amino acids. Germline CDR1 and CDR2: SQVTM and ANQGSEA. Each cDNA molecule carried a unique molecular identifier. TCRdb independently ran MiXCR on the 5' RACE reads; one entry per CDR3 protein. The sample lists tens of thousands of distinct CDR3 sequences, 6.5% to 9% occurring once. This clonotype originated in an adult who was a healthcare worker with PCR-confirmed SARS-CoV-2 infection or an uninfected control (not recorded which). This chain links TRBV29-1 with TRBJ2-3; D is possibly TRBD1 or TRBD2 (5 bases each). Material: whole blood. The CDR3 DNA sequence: TGCAGCGCCCCGGTGGGGGAAAGCACAGATACGCAGTATTTT. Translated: CSAPVGESTDTQYF.